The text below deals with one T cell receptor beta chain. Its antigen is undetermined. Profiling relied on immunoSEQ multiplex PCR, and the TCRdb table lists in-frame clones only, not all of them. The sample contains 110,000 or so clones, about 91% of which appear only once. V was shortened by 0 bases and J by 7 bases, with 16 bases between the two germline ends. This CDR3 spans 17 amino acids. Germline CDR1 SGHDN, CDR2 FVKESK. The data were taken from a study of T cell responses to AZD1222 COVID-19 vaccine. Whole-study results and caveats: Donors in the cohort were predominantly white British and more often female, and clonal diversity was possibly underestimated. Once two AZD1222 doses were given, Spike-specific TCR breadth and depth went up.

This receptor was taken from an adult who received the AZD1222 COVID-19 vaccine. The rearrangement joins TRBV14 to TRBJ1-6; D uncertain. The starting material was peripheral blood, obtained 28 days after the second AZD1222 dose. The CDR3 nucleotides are TGTGCCAGCAGCCAAGATTTAGGGTACAGTAGCAATTCACCCCTCCACTTT. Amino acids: CASSQDLGYSSNSPLHF.